Included here is one T cell receptor (beta chain) sequence, with context. Its antigen remains unidentified. This specimen includes other DNA sequences encoding the same CDR3. Per the germline V gene, CDR1 is SGHDT and CDR2 is YYEEEE. Germline trimming cut 2 bases from V and 3 bases from J; bases unmatched to any gene: 8. This CDR3 is built from 17 residues. The data were taken from a study of cytomegalovirus exposure and HLA in healthy donors. Study results and limitations: Further analysis, carried out later, found HLA-associated TCR beta chains more clonally expanded than equally common other chains.

The PCR ran on 60 Vbeta and 13 Jbeta primers. Only in-frame clones appear in the TCRdb table, and some are missing; sequencing was by immunoSEQ multiplex PCR. The table has approximately 200,000 clones, over 60% seen once; the top ten hold roughly 15%. The sequence came from a man aged 40-49 years in good health and CMV-seronegative. The V and J genes are TRBV5-6 and TRBJ2-7, with 13 bases identical to TRBD2. Sequencing was performed on PBMCs. The chain's CDR3 is CASSLPGLAGRGYEQYF. DNA for the CDR3: TGTGCCAGCAGCTTACCGGGACTAGCGGGACGGGGCTACGAGCAGTACTTC. Complete variable domain (other parts from reference TRBV5-6 and TRBJ2-7): DAGVTQSPTHLIKTRGQQVTLRCSPKSGHDTVSWYQQALGQGPQFIFQYYEEEERQRGNFPDRFSGHQFPNYSSELNVNALLLGDSALYLCASSLPGLAGRGYEQYFGPGTRLTVT.